The clone carrying this T cell receptor (beta chain) has only a few counts. The antigen is not known. This entry is derived from a study of a mutant IDH1 vaccine in newly diagnosed glioma. Study at large: Patients in the study were vaccinated eight times, receiving shots in weeks 1, 3, 5, 7, 11, 15, 19 and 23. Treated patients, averaging about 40 years, were around 62% male and around 38% female. Every participant had undergone radiotherapy, temozolomide, or both before, and most underwent both. Patients began vaccination 4-6 weeks after radiotherapy alone, or with temozolomide cycles.

Using immunoSEQ multiplex PCR, the repertoire was profiled, and TCRdb retains in-frame clones only, with some absent. The sample includes roughly 70,000 clones, approximately 84% of them seen just once. The CDR3 is 13 residues long. CDR1 is MNHNY, CDR2 SVGAGI, per germline (reference sequence). With V trimmed by 5 bases and J by 6 bases, 3 bases remained unmatched. Time point specified: week 11, during vaccination. Doses of 300 ug of mutant IDH1 20-mer peptide were given with topical imiquimod. Sequencing used PBMCs, obtained from a glioma patient whose treatment included an IDH1 peptide vaccine. V and J are TRBV6-6 and TRBJ1-5; 8 nucleotides agree with TRBD1. This TCR came from a woman between 50 and 59 years old with glioma. The CDR3 is CASSDRGTQPQHF. CDR3 bases: TGTGCCAGCAGTGACAGGGGTACTCAGCCCCAGCATTTT.